This entry concerns a single T cell receptor (beta chain). It has no known antigen specificity. No base quality values were provided; no much bigger clone lies one nucleotide off. Collaborating institutions collected whole blood in K2EDTA tubes following their own protocols. For TCRbeta analysis, collaborator samples were shipped as frozen whole blood, as isolated PBMCs, or as DNA extracted from either sample type. The data derive from a study of blood T cell repertoires in COVID-19 (dated by TCRdb to the early 2020s). A note on the overall study: Samples covering the acute and convalescent phases of COVID-19 were provided by collaborators in the United States, Italy and Spain. Deeply sampled blood TCRbeta repertoires from subjects exposed to, actively infected with, or recovered from COVID-19 were included in the dataset. A freely available public database, intended as a resource for researchers studying the immune response to SARS-CoV-2, is where the repertoires were released. Nearly every sample came with metadata listing a de-identified subject ID, COVID-19 status, age in years and sex. Where HLA class I and class II types were available, the types were taken from metadata supplied by the sample provider, not from assay-based typing. The prospective study material was composed of cDNA or gDNA derived from T cells, B-cell-depleted T cells, or PBMCs. The samples were drawn from the first 160 participants of the ongoing ImmuneRACE study and from under 1,500 subjects provided by 6 global collaborators. Points the paper makes about the study in general: Clinical and demographic metadata were provided uncurated, with the amount varying by source and participant.

The immunoSEQ Assay, a bias-controlled multiplex PCR, was used to amplify TCRbeta CDR3 regions from genomic DNA. From the authors' description of their analysis: Within the assay, amplification of reference gene primers was used to estimate how many nucleated cells each sample contained. To quantify the absolute abundance of each unique TCRbeta CDR3 rearrangement, sequence reads were collapsed and filtered. For each sample, productive Simpson clonality was calculated by taking the square root of Simpson's diversity index across productive rearrangements. TCRdb took over this immuneACCESS table, retaining in-frame rearrangements with V and J assigned. Such tables are incomplete; in checked studies, under half of the missing clones stem from an unresolved V gene, and the remainder is unexplained. That table supplies the V and J calls and clone size; D and trimming were determined from the DNA. The sample records fewer than 250,000 clones, approximately 83% of which are singletons. Roughly 5.5% of the sample is taken by the ten largest.

The cysteine opens and the phenylalanine closes a CDR3 of 17 amino acids. Just CDR3 DNA is preserved here, 51 bases in frame from base 1. Between the V and J ends, shortened by 4 bases and 1 base respectively, the junction contains 18 bases. According to the germline V gene, CDR1 reads MNHNS and CDR2 reads SASEGT. The TCR comes from a human donor in a cohort sampled during active COVID-19. The chain uses TRBV6-1 and TRBJ2-3; TRBD2 is a weak D gene call, 5 bases matching. Sample: peripheral blood. The encoded CDR3 is CASSVGSGWWGTDTQYF. The DNA sequence is as follows: TGTGCCAGCAGTGTCGGGTCGGGATGGTGGGGCACAGATACGCAGTATTTT.